The sequence of this T cell receptor beta chain was determined in a study of cytomegalovirus exposure and HLA in healthy donors. Overall study: The 120 or so validation repertoires were reported in a later analysis to have been generated on the same platform as the roughly 720 first-cohort repertoires. Overall study findings and caveats: Rarity marked most TCR sequences, yet some public TCRs occurred in many donors. It was found in a later analysis that first-cohort TCR clusters tended to co-occur in the 90 to 150 validation repertoires.

Generated by immunoSEQ multiplex PCR, the TCRdb table keeps only in-frame clones and is missing some. The table includes 260,000 or so clones, 88% detected once. An approximately 120-subject validation cohort, separate from the roughly 700-subject first cohort, supplied the donors. V was cut by 8 bases and J by 4 bases, with 6 bases left in between. The CDR3 runs to 11 residues. In germline, CDR1 is SGHTA, CDR2 FQGNSA. In regard to this clone: Its antigen is currently unknown.

Source material: PBMCs. The rearrangement uses TRBV7-2 and TRBJ2-1; D may be TRBD1 (6 bases). The sequence was obtained from a woman aged 18 to 35 in good health and CMV-seronegative. CDR3 residues: CASGQYNEQFF. CDR3 nucleotides: TGTGCCAGCGGACAGTACAATGAGCAGTTCTTC.